Here is one T cell receptor (beta chain) with its context. These data come from a study of blood T cell repertoires in COVID-19. Study-level background: Some COVID-19 samples were acute and others convalescent; all came from the United States, Italy and Spain. T cells, B-cell-depleted T cells, or PBMCs provided the cDNA or gDNA that served as material.

In the original processing: Amplified reference gene primers provided the basis for estimating nucleated cell counts. The repertoire was sequenced with immunoSEQ multiplex PCR; TCRdb's copy has only in-frame clones and lacks some. D and trimming come from the DNA, and the V and J calls and clone size come from that table. This table has more than 200,000 clones, approximately 81% appearing once. The sequencing input was peripheral blood. This TCR came from an elderly woman with acute or convalescent COVID-19.

CDR3 sequence reads: CSSPGDTEAFF. In DNA form, the CDR3 reads TGCAGTTCCCCAGGGGACACTGAAGCTTTCTTT. The rearrangement links TRBV20-1 to TRBJ1-1; maybe TRBD1 (6 bases). CDR3 length: 11 amino acids. Germline CDR1 and CDR2: DFQATT and SNEGSKA (reference sequence). Deletions cut 8 bases from V and 3 bases from J, with 10 bases between.